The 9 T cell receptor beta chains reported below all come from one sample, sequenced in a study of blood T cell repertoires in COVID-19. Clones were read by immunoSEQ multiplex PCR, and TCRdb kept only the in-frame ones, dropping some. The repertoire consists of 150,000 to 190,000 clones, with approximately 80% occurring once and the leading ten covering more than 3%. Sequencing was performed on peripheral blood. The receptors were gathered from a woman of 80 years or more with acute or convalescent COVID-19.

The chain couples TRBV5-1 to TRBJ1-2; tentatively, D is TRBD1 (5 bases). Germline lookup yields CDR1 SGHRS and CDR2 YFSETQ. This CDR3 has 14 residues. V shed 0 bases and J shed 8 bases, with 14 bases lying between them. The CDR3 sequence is CASSLETVFQGYTF. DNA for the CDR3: TGCGCCAGCAGCTTGGAGACAGTTTTCCAAGGCTACACCTTC.

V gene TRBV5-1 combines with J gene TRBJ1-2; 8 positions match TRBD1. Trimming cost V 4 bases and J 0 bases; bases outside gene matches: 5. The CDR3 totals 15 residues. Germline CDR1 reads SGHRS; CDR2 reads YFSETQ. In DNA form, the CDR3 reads TGCGCCAGCAGCACACCACAGGGGGCTAACTATGGCTACACCTTC. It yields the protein CASSTPQGANYGYTF.

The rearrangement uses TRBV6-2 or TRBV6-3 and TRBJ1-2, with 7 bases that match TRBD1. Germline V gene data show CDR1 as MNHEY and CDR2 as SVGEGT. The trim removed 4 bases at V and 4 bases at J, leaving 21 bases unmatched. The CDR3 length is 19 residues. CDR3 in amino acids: CASSSDRLGQAWVSYGYTF. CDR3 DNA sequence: TGTGCCAGCAGTTCCGATCGCCTCGGACAGGCCTGGGTGTCCTATGGCTACACCTTC.

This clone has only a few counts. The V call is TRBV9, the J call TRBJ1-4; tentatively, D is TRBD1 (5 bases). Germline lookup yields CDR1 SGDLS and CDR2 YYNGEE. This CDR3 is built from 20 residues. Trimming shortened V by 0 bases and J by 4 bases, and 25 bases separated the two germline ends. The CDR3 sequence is CASSVVSGTFLGGSNEKLFF. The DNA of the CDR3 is TGTGCCAGCAGCGTAGTCTCTGGGACCTTTTTGGGAGGGAGTAATGAAAAACTGTTTTTT.

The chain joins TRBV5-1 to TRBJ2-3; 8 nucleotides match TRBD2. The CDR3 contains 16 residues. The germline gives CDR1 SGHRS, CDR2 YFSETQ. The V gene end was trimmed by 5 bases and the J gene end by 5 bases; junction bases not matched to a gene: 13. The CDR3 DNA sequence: TGCGCCAGCAGTCCCGACCCCTCCACTAGCGGAGATACGCAGTATTTT. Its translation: CASSPDPSTSGDTQYF.

The CDR3 protein is CASSTDYTEAFF. Here the CDR3 DNA reads TGTGCCAGCAGCACCGACTACACTGAAGCTTTCTTT. The rearrangement links TRBV11-2 to TRBJ1-1; D is uncertain. The V gene lost 5 bases and the J gene lost 3 bases, with 7 bases spanning the gap. Germline loops: CDR1 SGHAT, CDR2 FQNNGV. CDR3 length equals 12 residues.

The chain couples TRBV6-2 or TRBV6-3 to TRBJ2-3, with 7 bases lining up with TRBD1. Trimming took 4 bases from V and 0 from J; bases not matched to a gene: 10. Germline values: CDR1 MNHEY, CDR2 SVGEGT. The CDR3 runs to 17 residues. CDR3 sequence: CASSSWTGQTSTDTQYF. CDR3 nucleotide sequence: TGTGCCAGCAGTTCCTGGACAGGCCAAACTAGCACAGATACGCAGTATTTT.

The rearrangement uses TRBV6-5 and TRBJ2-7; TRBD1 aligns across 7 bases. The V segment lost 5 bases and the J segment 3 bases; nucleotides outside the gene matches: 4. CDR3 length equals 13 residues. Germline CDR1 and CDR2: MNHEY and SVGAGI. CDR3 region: CASSPRQGYEQYF. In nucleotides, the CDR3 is TGTGCCAGCAGTCCCAGACAGGGCTACGAGCAGTACTTC.

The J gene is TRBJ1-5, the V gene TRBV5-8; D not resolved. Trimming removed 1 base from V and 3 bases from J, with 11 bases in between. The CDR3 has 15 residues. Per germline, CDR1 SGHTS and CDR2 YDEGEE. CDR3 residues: CASSLYVQPNQPQHF. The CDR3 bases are TGTGCCAGCAGCTTGTACGTACAGCCCAATCAGCCCCAGCATTTT.